This TCR beta chain was identified during a study of T-cell memory formation after mild COVID-19. Study-level results: Clones shrinking from day 15 to 85 showed even CD4/CD8 mixes; later expanders tilted CD4+. Mainly CM and EM harbored the contracting CD4+ clones; mainly EMRA harbored the CD8+ ones.

TCRdb ran MiXCR on the 5' RACE reads and lists one entry per CDR3 protein. The top ten hold around 21% of the sample, which has under 450,000 distinct CDR3 sequences, over 13% seen once. Concerning this clonotype: What it binds is unknown.

V was cut by 3 bases and J by 11 bases, with 12 bases left in between. The CDR3 is 12 residues long. Germline V gene data show CDR1 as SGDLS and CDR2 as YYNGEE. The source of this sequence is a man between 18 and 29 years old who had mild COVID-19 (a few samples of this study predate the infection). Cell type and time point are not known. The chain joins TRBV9 to TRBJ1-3; D not resolved. Sequencing was carried out using PBMCs or a T cell subset sorted from them (not recorded which). The CDR3: CASSGEFDAIYF. The CDR3 DNA sequence: TGTGCCAGCAGCGGGGAGTTTGACGCCATATATTTT.